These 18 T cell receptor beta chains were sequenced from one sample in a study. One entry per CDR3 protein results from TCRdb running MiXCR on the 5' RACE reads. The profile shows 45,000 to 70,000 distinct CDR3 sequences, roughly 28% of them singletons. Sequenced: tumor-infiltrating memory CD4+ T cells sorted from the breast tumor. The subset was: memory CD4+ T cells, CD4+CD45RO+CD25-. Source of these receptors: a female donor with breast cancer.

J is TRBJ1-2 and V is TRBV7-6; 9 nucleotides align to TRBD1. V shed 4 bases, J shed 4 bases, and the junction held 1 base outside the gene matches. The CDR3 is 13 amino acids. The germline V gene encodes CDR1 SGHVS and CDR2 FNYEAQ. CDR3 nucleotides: TGTGCCAGCAGCTCGGGACAGGGCTATGGCTACACCTTC. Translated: CASSSGQGYGYTF. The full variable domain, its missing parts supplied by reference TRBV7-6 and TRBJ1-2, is GAGVSQSPRYKVTKRGQDVALRCDPISGHVSLYWYRQALGQGPEFLTYFNYEAQQDKSGLPNDRFSAERPEGSISTLTIQRTEQRDSAMYRCASSSGQGYGYTFGSGTRLTVV.

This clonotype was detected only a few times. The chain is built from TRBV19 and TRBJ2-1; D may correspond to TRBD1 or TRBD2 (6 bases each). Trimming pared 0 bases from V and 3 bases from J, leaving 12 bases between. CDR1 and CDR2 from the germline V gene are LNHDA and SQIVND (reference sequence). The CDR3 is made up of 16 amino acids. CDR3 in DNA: TGTGCCAGTAGTATAGACGGGCGGGGACACTACAATGAGCAGTTCTTC. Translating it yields CASSIDGRGHYNEQFF.

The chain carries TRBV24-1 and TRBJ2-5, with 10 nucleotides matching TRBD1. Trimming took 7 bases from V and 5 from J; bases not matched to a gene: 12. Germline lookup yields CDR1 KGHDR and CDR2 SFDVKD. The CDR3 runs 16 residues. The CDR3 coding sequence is TGTGCCACCAGCGCCGTGACAGGGGGCGCTTTGGAGACCCAGTACTTC. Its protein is CATSAVTGGALETQYF.

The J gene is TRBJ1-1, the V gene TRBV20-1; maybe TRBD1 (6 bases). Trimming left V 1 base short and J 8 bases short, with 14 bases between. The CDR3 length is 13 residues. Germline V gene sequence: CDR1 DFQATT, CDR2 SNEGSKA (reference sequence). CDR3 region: CSARGLTGIEAFF. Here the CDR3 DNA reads TGCAGTGCTAGAGGTTTGACAGGAATAGAAGCTTTCTTT.

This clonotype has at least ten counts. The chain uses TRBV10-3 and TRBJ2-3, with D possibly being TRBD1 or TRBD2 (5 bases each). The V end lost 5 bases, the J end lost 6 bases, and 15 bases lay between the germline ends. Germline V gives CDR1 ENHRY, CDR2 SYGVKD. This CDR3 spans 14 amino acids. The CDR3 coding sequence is TGTGCCATCAGTACCGGGACGGTCCCCGATACGCAGTATTTT. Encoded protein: CAISTGTVPDTQYF.

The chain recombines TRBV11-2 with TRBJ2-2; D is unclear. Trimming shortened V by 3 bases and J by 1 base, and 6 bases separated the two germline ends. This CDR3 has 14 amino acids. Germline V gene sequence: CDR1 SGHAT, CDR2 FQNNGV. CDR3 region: CASSLYQNTGELFF. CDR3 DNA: TGTGCCAGCAGCTTGTACCAGAACACCGGGGAGCTGTTTTTT.

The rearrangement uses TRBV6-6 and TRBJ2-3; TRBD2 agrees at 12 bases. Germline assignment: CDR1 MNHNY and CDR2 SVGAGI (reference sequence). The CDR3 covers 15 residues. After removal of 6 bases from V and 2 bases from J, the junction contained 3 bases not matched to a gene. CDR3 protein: CASRGLAGNTDTQYF. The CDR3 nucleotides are TGTGCCAGCAGAGGACTAGCGGGAAACACAGATACGCAGTATTTT.

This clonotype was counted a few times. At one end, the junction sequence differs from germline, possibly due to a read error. Written as DNA, the CDR3 is TGTGCCAGCAGCTTGGGGGCTGCGAACACCGGGGAACTGTTTTTT. This sequence encodes CASSLGAANTGELFF. The rearrangement links TRBV7-9 to TRBJ2-2, with D possibly being TRBD1 (6 bases). The CDR3 is 15 amino acids. The germline V gene encodes CDR1 SEHNR and CDR2 FQNEAQ (reference sequence).

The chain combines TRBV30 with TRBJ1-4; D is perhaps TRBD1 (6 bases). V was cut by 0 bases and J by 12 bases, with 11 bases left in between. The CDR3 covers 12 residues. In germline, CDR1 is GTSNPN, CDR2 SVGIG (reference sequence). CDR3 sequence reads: CAWSVQGGELFF. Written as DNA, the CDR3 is TGTGCCTGGAGTGTGCAAGGGGGGGAACTGTTTTTT.

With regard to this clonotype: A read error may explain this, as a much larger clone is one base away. CDR3 in amino acids: CSVEVVNYPTYVQYF. The CDR3 nucleotides are TGCAGCGTTGAAGTGGTCAACTATCCAACCTACGTGCAGTACTTC. The chain has TRBV29-1 and TRBJ2-7; no clear D. The CDR3 loop spans 15 amino acids. CDR1 is SQVTM, CDR2 ANQGSEA, per germline.

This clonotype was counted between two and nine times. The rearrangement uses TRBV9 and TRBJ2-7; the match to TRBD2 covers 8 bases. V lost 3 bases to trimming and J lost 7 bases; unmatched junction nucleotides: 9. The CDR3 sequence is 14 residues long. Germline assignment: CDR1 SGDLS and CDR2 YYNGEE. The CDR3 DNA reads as TGTGCCAGCAGCGCCAGCGGGAGCCCTTCAGAGCAGTACTTC. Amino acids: CASSASGSPSEQYF. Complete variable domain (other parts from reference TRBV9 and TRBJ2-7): DSGVTQTPKHLITATGQRVTLRCSPRSGDLSVYWYQQSLDQGLQFLIQYYNGEERAKGNILERFSAQQFPDLHSELNLSSLELGDSALYFCASSASGSPSEQYFGPGTRLTVT.

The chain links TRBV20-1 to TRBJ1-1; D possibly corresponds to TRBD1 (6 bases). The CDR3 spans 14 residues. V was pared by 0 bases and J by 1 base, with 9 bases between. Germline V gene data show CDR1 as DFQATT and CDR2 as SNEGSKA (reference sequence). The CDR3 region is CSARDTGQNTEAFF. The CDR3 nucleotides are TGCAGTGCTAGAGATACGGGACAGAACACTGAAGCTTTCTTT.

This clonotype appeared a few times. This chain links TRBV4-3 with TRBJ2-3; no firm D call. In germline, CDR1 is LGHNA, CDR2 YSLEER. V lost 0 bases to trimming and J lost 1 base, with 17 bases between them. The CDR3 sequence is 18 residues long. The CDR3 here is CASSQDYVSDWGTDTQYF. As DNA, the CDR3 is TGCGCCAGCAGCCAAGATTACGTGAGTGATTGGGGCACAGATACGCAGTATTTT.

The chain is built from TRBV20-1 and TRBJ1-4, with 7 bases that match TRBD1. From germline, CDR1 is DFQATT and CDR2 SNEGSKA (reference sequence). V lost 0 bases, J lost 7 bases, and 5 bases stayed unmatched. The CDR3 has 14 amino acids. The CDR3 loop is CSARDAGGGEKLFF. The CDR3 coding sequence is TGCAGTGCTAGAGATGCAGGGGGGGGTGAAAAACTGTTTTTT.

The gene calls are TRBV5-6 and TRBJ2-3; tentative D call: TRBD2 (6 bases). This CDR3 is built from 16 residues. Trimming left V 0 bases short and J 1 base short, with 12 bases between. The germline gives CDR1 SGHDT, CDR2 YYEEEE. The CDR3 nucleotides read TGTGCCAGCAGCTTGGAAGTTACGGGGGGCACAGATACGCAGTATTTT. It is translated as CASSLEVTGGTDTQYF.

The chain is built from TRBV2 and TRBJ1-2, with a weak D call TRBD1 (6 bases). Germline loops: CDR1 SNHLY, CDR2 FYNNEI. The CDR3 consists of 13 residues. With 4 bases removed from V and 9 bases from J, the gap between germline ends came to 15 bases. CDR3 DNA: TGTGCCAGCAGTGGACAGGTGGATGGTTGCTACACCTTC. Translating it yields CASSGQVDGCYTF.

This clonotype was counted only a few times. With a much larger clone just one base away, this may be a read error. CDR3 DNA sequence: TGTGCCACCAGTGAGAACAGGTACTATGGCTACACCTTC. It translates to CATSENRYYGYTF. V usage is TRBV24-1 and J usage is TRBJ1-2; D is possibly TRBD1 (5 bases). The germline V gene has CDR1 KGHDR and CDR2 SFDVKD. V was cut by 4 bases and J by 3 bases, with 8 bases left in between. The CDR3 runs to 13 residues.

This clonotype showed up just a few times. CDR3 nucleotide sequence: TGTGCCAGCGGGGGTACTGGGGCCAACGTCCTGACTTTC. This gives the protein CASGGTGANVLTF. The chain combines TRBV6-6 with TRBJ2-6, with D perhaps assigned TRBD1 or TRBD2 (5 bases each). The CDR3 runs 13 residues. CDR1 and CDR2 from the germline V gene are MNHNY and SVGAGI (reference sequence). Trimming cost V 8 bases and J 2 bases, with 7 bases left between them.